This TCR beta chain emerged from a study of cytotoxic CD8 clonotypes in ibrutinib-treated CLL. A few counts support this clone. The data were produced by immunoSEQ multiplex PCR, yet TCRdb's version contains in-frame clones alone and is incomplete. The profile covers more than 200,000 clones, with 60% to 80% appearing a single time and about an eighth taken by the ten largest. This CDR3 comprises 18 residues. V shed 5 bases and J shed 14 bases, with 31 bases lying between them. Germline V gives CDR1 LGHNT, CDR2 FRNRAP. This sample comprised PBMCs, obtained after 12 months of ibrutinib treatment. This clonotype originated in a human donor with chronic lymphocytic leukemia. The chain has TRBV12-5 and TRBJ1-6; D perhaps matches TRBD1 (6 bases). CDR3 nucleotide sequence: TGTGCTAGTGGTCTGGCCGAGGGGGAGACTAGGGGCCGTGTCGCCCTCCACTTT. This gives the protein CASGLAEGETRGRVALHF.